Listed below are T cell receptor beta chains from one sample, sequenced in a study of cytomegalovirus exposure and HLA in healthy donors. Assay used: immunoSEQ multiplex PCR; TCRdb lists only in-frame clones, some missing. The sample comprises approximately 72,000 clones, 60% to 75% of which are singletons, and about 20% rests with the top ten. Source material: PBMCs. Receptor source: a man aged 35 to 55 in good health and CMV-seropositive. CDR3s include the opening cysteine and the closing phenylalanine or tryptophan. The order of the fields is CDR3 protein, CDR3 DNA, D gene, V gene, J gene, clone size. A D gene is named only where the DNA matches it firmly. Size values are once, few and many counts, or a class for expanded clones, and some rows have none.

CDR3 protein: CASQNPGDEQFF; CDR3 DNA: TGTGCCAGCCAAAATCCGGGGGATGAGCAGTTCTTC; D gene: -; V gene: TRBV11-1; J gene: TRBJ2-1; clone size: -
CDR3 protein: CASSPQRQNGYTF; CDR3 DNA: TGTGCCAGCAGCCCCCAGCGACAGAATGGCTACACCTTC; D gene: -; V gene: TRBV7-2; J gene: TRBJ1-2; clone size: -
CDR3 protein: CASSLVGEAFF; CDR3 DNA: TGTGCCAGCAGTTTGGTGGGAGAGGCTTTCTTT; D gene: -; V gene: TRBV28; J gene: TRBJ1-1; clone size: -
CDR3 protein: CASSSRTGSSYEQYF; CDR3 DNA: TGTGCCAGCAGCTCCCGGACAGGGTCATCCTACGAGCAGTACTTC; D gene: TRBD1; V gene: TRBV7-2; J gene: TRBJ2-7; clone size: -
CDR3 protein: CAIRPGTGRREQYF; CDR3 DNA: TGTGCCATCAGACCCGGGACAGGGAGACGCGAGCAGTACTTC; D gene: TRBD1; V gene: TRBV10-3; J gene: TRBJ2-7; clone size: -
CDR3 protein: CASSVGGGGAGNIQYF; CDR3 DNA: TGTGCCAGCAGCGTAGGAGGCGGGGGGGCCGGGAACATTCAGTACTTC; D gene: TRBD2; V gene: TRBV9; J gene: TRBJ2-4; clone size: -
CDR3 protein: CATSSPTGNTEAFF; CDR3 DNA: TGTGCCACCAGTAGCCCCACAGGGAACACTGAAGCTTTCTTT; D gene: -; V gene: TRBV15; J gene: TRBJ1-1; clone size: -
CDR3 protein: CASRGGGGGRYEQYF; CDR3 DNA: TGTGCTAGCCGGGGAGGCGGGGGCGGTAGGTACGAGCAGTACTTC; D gene: -; V gene: TRBV28; J gene: TRBJ2-7; clone size: -
CDR3 protein: CASRQTGESQPQHF; CDR3 DNA: TGTGCCAGCCGACAGACAGGGGAGAGTCAGCCCCAGCATTTT; D gene: TRBD1; V gene: TRBV27; J gene: TRBJ1-5; clone size: few
CDR3 protein: CASSINRGLYGYTF; CDR3 DNA: TGTGCCAGTAGTATTAATCGAGGCCTCTATGGCTACACCTTC; D gene: -; V gene: TRBV19; J gene: TRBJ1-2; clone size: -
CDR3 protein: CASSITGAPEAFF; CDR3 DNA: TGCGCCAGCAGTATTACAGGGGCCCCTGAAGCTTTCTTT; D gene: TRBD1; V gene: TRBV10-2; J gene: TRBJ1-1; clone size: few
CDR3 protein: CASSRTNTGELFF; CDR3 DNA: TGTGCCAGCAGCCGTACAAACACCGGGGAGCTGTTTTTT; D gene: -; V gene: TRBV5-4; J gene: TRBJ2-2; clone size: -
CDR3 protein: CSVDSGTGELFF; CDR3 DNA: TGCAGCGTTGACTCGGGCACCGGGGAGCTGTTTTTT; D gene: -; V gene: TRBV29-1; J gene: TRBJ2-2; clone size: -
CDR3 protein: CASSPRQVNNSPLHF; CDR3 DNA: TGTGCCAGTAGCCCAAGACAGGTTAATAATTCACCCCTCCACTTT; D gene: -; V gene: TRBV19; J gene: TRBJ1-6; clone size: -
CDR3 protein: CASSLGGAGRNIQYF; CDR3 DNA: TGTGCCAGCAGCTTAGGGGGGGCCGGGAGGAACATTCAGTACTTC; D gene: -; V gene: TRBV11-3; J gene: TRBJ2-4; clone size: -
CDR3 protein: CASSEDRVGELFF; CDR3 DNA: TGTGCCAGCAGTGAAGACAGGGTCGGGGAGCTGTTTTTT; D gene: -; V gene: TRBV6-1; J gene: TRBJ2-2; clone size: -
CDR3 protein: CASSFRATGGDTQYF; CDR3 DNA: TGTGCCAGCAGCTTCAGGGCGACAGGGGGTGATACGCAGTATTTT; D gene: TRBD1; V gene: TRBV5-8; J gene: TRBJ2-3; clone size: few